The 23 T cell receptor beta chains below were found in one sample sequenced in a study of CD8+ T cells in alopecia areata. The treatment: oral pan-JAK inhibitor, 5-10 mg twice daily. Extracted from the samples, RNA was reverse transcribed into cDNA to serve as the sequencing template. Profiled with immunoSEQ multiplex PCR; TCRdb holds only in-frame clones, not every one. The sample yields some 180,000 clones, roughly 50% seen once. The input for sequencing was CD8+ T cells sorted from blood, taken at week 24, from a patient treated with tofacitinib. Source of these receptors: a human donor with alopecia areata.

The J gene is TRBJ1-6, the V gene TRBV6-6; a weak D match, TRBD1 (5 bases). The V gene's germline CDR1 is MNHNY and CDR2 SVGAGI (reference sequence). The CDR3 has 14 residues. Trimming shortened V by 6 bases and J by 10 bases, and 16 bases separated the two germline ends. CDR3 nucleotide sequence: TGTGCCAGCAGCCGGACATCTAGGGAATCACCCCTCCACTTT. This encodes CASSRTSRESPLHF.

This chain uses TRBV13 with TRBJ2-1; 14 positions agree with TRBD2. This CDR3 has 13 residues. V lost 11 bases to trimming and J lost 10 bases; unmatched junction nucleotides: 7. Germline-derived CDR1 and CDR2 are PRHDT and FYEKMQ (reference sequence). The CDR3 nucleotides read TGTGCCTCGACTAGCGGGGGGGCACTAGAGCAGTTCTTC. As protein: CASTSGGALEQFF.

This rearrangement joins TRBV9 to TRBJ1-2; D not certain. The CDR3 runs to 11 residues. Germline lookup yields CDR1 SGDLS and CDR2 YYNGEE. The V end was cut by 3 bases, the J end by 5 bases, with 5 bases between. The CDR3 DNA reads as TGTGCCAGCAGCGGGATTTATGGCTACACCTTC. It translates to CASSGIYGYTF.

This clone was detected only once. The chain links TRBV7-3 to TRBJ2-2, with unresolved D. Germline lookup yields CDR1 SGHTA and CDR2 FQGTGA. V lost 5 bases to trimming and J lost 0 bases, with 7 bases between them. CDR3 length: 14 residues. In DNA form, the CDR3 reads TGTGCCAGCAGCACCACTCCGAACACCGGGGAGCTGTTTTTT. Translating it yields CASSTTPNTGELFF.

The chain couples TRBV19 to TRBJ2-1; either TRBD1 or TRBD2 may fit D (6 bases each). Between the trimmed V and J ends, which lost 0 bases and 9 bases, there was a span of 12 bases. The germline gives CDR1 LNHDA, CDR2 SQIVND (reference sequence). The CDR3 has 14 amino acids. The CDR3 is CASSIEGGRPEQFF. The CDR3 DNA follows: TGTGCCAGTAGTATAGAGGGGGGCCGCCCTGAGCAGTTCTTC.

This chain connects TRBV27 to TRBJ1-5; 8 nucleotides agree with TRBD1. V lost 6 bases and J lost 2; bases outside the gene matches: 6. The CDR3 runs 15 residues. Germline CDR1 MNHEY, CDR2 SMNVEV (reference sequence). The DNA for the CDR3 is TGTGCCAGCAGACCCGGACAGGGTGGCAATCAGCCCCAGCATTTT. This translates into CASRPGQGGNQPQHF.

This clone was detected only once. The chain joins TRBV30 to TRBJ2-1; 12 nucleotides match TRBD2. Germline V CDR1 and CDR2: GTSNPN, SVGIG (reference sequence). The CDR3 runs to 14 residues. After removal of 3 bases from V and 7 bases from J, the junction contained 4 bases not matched to a gene. The CDR3 sequence is CAWSPSGGANEQFF. CDR3 DNA: TGTGCCTGGAGCCCTAGCGGGGGGGCAAATGAGCAGTTCTTC.

The rearrangement uses TRBV7-2 and TRBJ2-1; 7 nucleotides align to TRBD1. Per germline, CDR1 SGHTA and CDR2 FQGNSA. The CDR3 is 14 amino acids. The ends lost 2 bases at V and 9 bases at J; junction bases unmatched: 7. This CDR3 reads CASSLSGGSSEQFF. CDR3 bases: TGTGCCAGCAGCTTATCAGGGGGAAGTAGTGAGCAGTTCTTC.

The chain couples TRBV19 to TRBJ1-2; possible D gene TRBD1, 5 bases. The CDR3 consists of 11 residues. From germline, CDR1 is LNHDA and CDR2 SQIVND (reference sequence). V lost 3 bases and J lost 13, with 12 bases in between. CDR3 in amino acids: CASSMGTAATF. DNA for the CDR3: TGTGCCAGTAGTATGGGGACCGCGGCCACCTTC. The whole variable domain, filled in from reference TRBV19 and TRBJ1-2, reads DGGITQSPKYLFRKEGQNVTLSCEQNLNHDAMYWYRQDPGQGLRLIYYSQIVNDFQKGDIAEGYSVSREKKESFPLTVTSAQKNPTAFYLCASSMGTAATFGSGTRLTVV.

The J gene is TRBJ1-1, the V gene TRBV4-3; D is unresolved. V lost 2 bases and J lost 3, with 16 bases in between. Germline CDR1 and CDR2: LGHNA and YSLEER. The CDR3 spans 16 residues. The CDR3 DNA reads TGCGCCAGCAGCCAAACTTTTTCGCGGGAGGACACTGAAGCTTTCTTT. Translating it yields CASSQTFSREDTEAFF.

V and J are TRBV30 and TRBJ1-5; TRBD1 agrees at 7 bases. Losses at the gene ends were 8 bases for V and 3 bases for J; bases not matched to a gene: 7. The CDR3 totals 13 residues. Germline CDR1 and CDR2: GTSNPN and SVGIG (reference sequence). The CDR3 DNA follows: TGTGCCGCTACGACAGGGAACAATCAGCCCCAGCATTTT. Translating gives CAATTGNNQPQHF.

The chain couples TRBV28 to TRBJ2-3; the match to TRBD2 covers 7 bases. V dropped 5 bases and J dropped 14; count of bases not matched to a gene: 7. CDR3 size: 11 residues. Germline lookup yields CDR1 MDHEN and CDR2 SYDVKM. CDR3 DNA: TGTGCCAGCAGTCTTGGACTAGTTTGGTATTTT. Protein: CASSLGLVWYF.

This chain connects TRBV5-1 to TRBJ2-1; D remains unclear. This CDR3 has 15 residues. Trimming cost V 4 bases and J 9 bases, with 20 bases left between them. The germline gives CDR1 SGHRS, CDR2 YFSETQ. CDR3 coding DNA: TGCGCCAGCAGCGTAAGAATGGACGGCACCGGTGAGCAGTTCTTC. Translation gives CASSVRMDGTGEQFF. Using reference TRBV5-1 and TRBJ2-1 for the parts outside the CDR3, the full variable domain is KAGVTQTPRYLIKTRGQQVTLSCSPISGHRSVSWYQQTPGQGLQFLFEYFSETQRNKGNFPGRFSGRQFSNSRSEMNVSTLELGDSALYLCASSVRMDGTGEQFFGPGTRLTVL.

This clone occurred a few times. This rearrangement joins TRBV7-2 to TRBJ2-1; 15 nucleotides agree with TRBD2. Germline V gene data show CDR1 as SGHTA and CDR2 as FQGNSA. The V segment lost 5 bases and the J segment 5 bases; nucleotides outside the gene matches: 7. The CDR3 is made up of 17 amino acids. CDR3 DNA: TGTGCCAGCAGCCAGGGACTAGCGGGGGGTCAGAACAATGAGCAGTTCTTC. Protein: CASSQGLAGGQNNEQFF.

This clone was seen only once. The chain recombines TRBV30 with TRBJ1-1, with D unclear. The CDR3 runs to 12 residues. The germline V gene encodes CDR1 GTSNPN and CDR2 SVGIG (reference sequence). Trimming cost V 5 bases and J 4 bases, with 11 bases left between them. The DNA of the CDR3 is TGTGCCTGGGCCCAGTCGGGCACTGAAGCTTTCTTT. Its translation is CAWAQSGTEAFF. Based on the CDR3 plus reference TRBV30 and TRBJ1-1, the full variable domain is SQTIHQWPATLVQPVGSPLSLECTVEGTSNPNLYWYRQAAGRGLQLLFYSVGIGQISSEVPQNLSASRPQDRQFILSSKKLLLSDSGFYLCAWAQSGTEAFFGQGTRLTVV.

CDR3 nucleotide sequence: TGTGCCAGCAGTGGACGGGGCACAGATACGCAGTATTTT. Encoded protein: CASSGRGTDTQYF. V is TRBV25-1 and J is TRBJ2-3, with unresolved D. The V gene lost 4 bases and the J gene lost 1 base, with 6 bases spanning the gap. Germline V lookup: CDR1 MGHDK, CDR2 SYGVNS. The CDR3 consists of 13 residues.

V is TRBV5-6 and J is TRBJ1-5, with D unclear. The CDR3 totals 14 residues. V lost 0 bases and J 4 bases, leaving 8 bases between the germline ends. CDR1 and CDR2 (germline): SGHDT, YYEEEE. Here the CDR3 reads CASSLGRRNQPQHF. The CDR3 DNA follows: TGTGCCAGCAGCTTGGGAAGGAGAAATCAGCCCCAGCATTTT.

The J gene is TRBJ2-3, the V gene TRBV10-3; 7 bases agree with TRBD2. J lost 1 base, V lost 8 bases, and 9 bases had no gene match. Germline V gene lookup returns CDR1 ENHRY and CDR2 SYGVKD. This CDR3 is built from 15 residues. CDR3 nucleotide sequence: TGTGCCATCGCAGGACTAGAAGCCGGCACAGATACGCAGTATTTT. The encoded protein is CAIAGLEAGTDTQYF.

This clone was seen only a few times. This chain connects TRBV9 to TRBJ2-2; 9 positions agree with TRBD2. The germline gives CDR1 SGDLS, CDR2 YYNGEE. The trim removed 4 bases at V and 7 bases at J, leaving 11 bases unmatched. CDR3 length: 16 residues. The DNA of the CDR3 is TGTGCCAGCAGCCACGGTAGCGGGGGTGTAGACGGGGAGCTGTTTTTT. Translation gives CASSHGSGGVDGELFF.

This clone showed up just a few times. V gene TRBV29-1 combines with J gene TRBJ1-1; possible D gene TRBD1, 5 bases. The CDR3 length is 11 residues. V was clipped by 6 bases and J by 8 bases, with 13 bases between them. The germline V gene encodes CDR1 SQVTM and CDR2 ANQGSEA. The CDR3 spells CSVQGEGEAFF. The CDR3 DNA reads as TGCAGCGTCCAAGGGGAAGGGGAAGCTTTCTTT.

This clone came up a few times. The J gene is TRBJ1-2, the V gene TRBV6-5, with D tentatively TRBD1 (5 bases). The CDR3 contains 13 residues. V lost 1 base and J 4 bases, leaving 7 bases between the germline ends. CDR1 is MNHEY, CDR2 SVGAGI, per germline. This CDR3 reads CASSYFDSYGYTF. Here the CDR3 DNA reads TGTGCCAGCAGTTACTTTGACAGCTATGGCTACACCTTC.

This clone has a handful of counts. J is TRBJ1-2 and V is TRBV29-1; D ambiguous. Germline V gene data show CDR1 as SQVTM and CDR2 as ANQGSEA. V was pared by 6 bases and J by 4 bases, with 15 bases between. The CDR3 covers 13 residues. The CDR3 region has the DNA TGCAGCGTGACTGATACAAGTGGCTATGGCTACACCTTC. It is translated as CSVTDTSGYGYTF.

Notes on this clone: The identical CDR3 is also encoded by other nucleotide sequences in the sample. The rearrangement uses TRBV30 and TRBJ1-1; D remains ambiguous. Looked up from germline, CDR1 is GTSNPN and CDR2 is SVGIG (reference sequence). CDR3 length equals 13 residues. The V end was cut by 0 bases, the J end by 1 base, with 6 bases between. CDR3 nucleotides: TGTGCCTGGAGTGTAGGCCAGAACACTGAAGCTTTCTTT. Amino acids: CAWSVGQNTEAFF.